This passage covers 3 T cell receptor beta chains from one sample sequenced in a study of T cell responses to AZD1222 COVID-19 vaccine. Assay used: immunoSEQ multiplex PCR; TCRdb lists only in-frame clones, some missing. The table includes around 130,000 clones, 93% detected once. The input for sequencing was peripheral blood, taken on day 0 of AZD1222 vaccination. The receptors originated from an adult in good health.

The chain is built from TRBV12-2 and TRBJ2-7; TRBD2, as called in the table, went unchecked against the DNA. TRBV12-2 is designated a pseudogene. The CDR3 consists of 16 residues. The CDR3 protein is CASRDRLAGPSYEQYF. The CDR3 DNA reads TGTGCAAGTCGCGATAGACTAGCGGGGCCTTCCTACGAGCAGTACTTC.

Comments on this clone: At one of its ends the junction is not consistent with the germline gene, which may arise from a read error. This specimen includes other DNA sequences encoding the same CDR3. V usage is TRBV9 and J usage is TRBJ2-2; tentatively, D is TRBD2 (6 bases). Germline values: CDR1 SGDLS, CDR2 YYNGEE. This CDR3 is 13 amino acids long. In nucleotides, the CDR3 is TGTGCCAGCAGTCGTATCCCTGGCGGGGAGTTGTTTTTT. Protein: CASSRIPGGELFF.

The chain carries TRBV20-1 and TRBJ2-1, with 11 nucleotides matching TRBD1. The CDR3 spans 16 residues. The germline CDR1 and CDR2 sequences are DFQATT and SNEGSKA (reference sequence). J lost 7 bases, V lost 3 bases, and 11 bases had no gene match. CDR3 region: CSASRPGTGGLNEQFF. In nucleotides, the CDR3 is TGCAGTGCTAGTCGCCCCGGGACAGGGGGTTTAAATGAGCAGTTCTTC.